The clone carrying this TCR beta chain occurred a few times. Germline loops: CDR1 KGHSH, CDR2 LQKENI. The CDR3 spans 15 residues. The V segment lost 1 base and the J segment 2 bases; nucleotides outside the gene matches: 4. Clones were sequenced by immunoSEQ multiplex PCR, and TCRdb holds only the in-frame ones, with some missing. The data show about 380,000 clones, roughly 91% seen once. This entry belongs to a study of blood T cell repertoires in COVID-19. The TCR was taken from a young woman who had recovered from COVID-19. This chain links TRBV18 with TRBJ1-2, with 7 bases that match TRBD1. The specimen sequenced was PBMCs or T cells enriched from blood (not recorded which). CDR3 sequence: CASSPQETGNYGYTF. Written as DNA, the CDR3 is TGTGCCAGCTCACCACAGGAGACAGGGAACTATGGCTACACCTTC.